This T cell receptor beta chain was captured by sequencing in a study of blood T cell repertoires in COVID-19. Looking at the study overall: Sample material is recorded as cDNA or gDNA derived from T cells, B-cell-depleted T cells, or PBMCs.

Seattle patients were enrolled while actively infected and followed longitudinally. Germline V gene data show CDR1 as LNHDA and CDR2 as SQIVND (reference sequence). CDR3 length: 14 amino acids. The J segment lost 6 bases and the V segment lost 3 bases, leaving 4 bases of the junction unmatched. Generated by immunoSEQ multiplex PCR, the TCRdb table keeps only in-frame clones and is missing some. The repertoire holds over 250,000 clones, with about 88% as singletons. Sequencing used peripheral blood. This rearrangement joins TRBV19 to TRBJ1-5; 8 bases match TRBD1. The receptor's source is a human donor with COVID-19, enrolled during active disease. The donor label of this sample is uncertain. This CDR3 reads CASSIETGVQPQHF. CDR3 nucleotides: TGTGCCAGTAGTATTGAGACAGGGGTTCAGCCCCAGCATTTT.